The 17 T cell receptor beta chains given below trace back to one sample, sequenced in a study of regulatory T cells in long-lasting Graves disease. Time point noted: persistent/refractory GD, antithyroid drugs over 5 years with positive TRAb. Extracted PBMC RNA gave rise to the TCR library. Assembly of TCR beta libraries relied on iRepertoire HTBI primers together with Arm-PCR of CDR3 regions. TCRdb ran MiXCR on the multiplex PCR reads and lists one entry per CDR3 protein. The data show 450,000 or so distinct CDR3 sequences, more than 20% seen once. The sample was peripheral blood mononuclear cells (PBMCs), taken when the disease was refractory, from a patient treated with antithyroid drugs. Receptor source: a female donor with Graves disease.

This clonotype was counted ten times or more. The chain combines TRBV2 with TRBJ1-6, with D possibly matching TRBD1 (5 bases). The CDR3 has 13 residues. Germline V gene lookup returns CDR1 SNHLY and CDR2 FYNNEI. The V end lost 6 bases, the J end lost 6 bases, and 9 bases lay between the germline ends. The CDR3 DNA reads TGTGCCAGCAGGCGGGACGCTAATTCACCCCTCCACTTT. Translated, it gives CASRRDANSPLHF.

In DNA, the CDR3 is TGTGCCAGCAGTTACTCGCCTAGCGGGAGTGGGACCCAGTACTTC. Protein: CASSYSPSGSGTQYF. The chain combines TRBV6-6 with TRBJ2-5; 10 bases match TRBD2. The CDR3 has 15 amino acids. Germline-derived CDR1 and CDR2 are MNHNY and SVGAGI (reference sequence). V was clipped by 0 bases and J by 7 bases; unmatched bases: 5.

Many counts were recorded for this clonotype. The rearrangement joins TRBV6-2 or TRBV6-3 to TRBJ2-7; TRBD2 matches at 15 bases. This CDR3 is built from 18 residues. CDR1 is MNHEY, CDR2 SVGEGT, per germline. Unmatched junction bases numbered 10, after V lost 2 bases and J lost 5 bases. The DNA of the CDR3 is TGTGCCAGCAGTTACCCTCGACCGGGACTAGCGGGAGGCAACGAGCAGTACTTC. It specifies CASSYPRPGLAGGNEQYF.

This clonotype turned up a few times. The V and J genes are TRBV6-2 or TRBV6-3 and TRBJ1-5, with no clear D. Germline CDR1 is MNHEY and CDR2 is SVGEGT. The germline V and J ends were trimmed by 5 bases and 4 bases, with 12 bases remaining between them. The CDR3 runs to 14 residues. CDR3 DNA: TGTGCCAGCAGTGAATTACGGGTGAATCAGCCCCAGCATTTT. Its translation: CASSELRVNQPQHF.

This clonotype was counted many times. The genes are TRBV5-1 and TRBJ2-2, with unresolved D. Germline V gene lookup returns CDR1 SGHRS and CDR2 YFSETQ. The CDR3 covers 17 residues. The V end was cut by 1 base, the J end by 4 bases, with 17 bases between. This CDR3 reads CASSLNSRGLSTGELFF. The CDR3 nucleotides read TGCGCCAGCAGCTTGAACAGTCGCGGATTGAGCACCGGGGAGCTGTTTTTT.

This clonotype was observed many times. This chain connects TRBV7-2 to TRBJ1-2, with 10 bases identical to TRBD1. Germline loops: CDR1 SGHTA, CDR2 FQGNSA. Trimming cost V 5 bases and J 8 bases; bases outside gene matches: 8. The CDR3 length is 14 residues. CDR3 in amino acids: CASSQRTGGYGYTF. CDR3 coding DNA: TGTGCCAGCAGCCAACGGACAGGGGGTTACGGCTACACCTTC.

This clonotype was counted a few times. The CDR3 sequence is CASTPSGVRAGTGELFF. The CDR3 DNA follows: TGTGCCAGTACCCCCAGTGGGGTCAGGGCCGGAACCGGGGAGCTGTTTTTT. The genes are TRBV19 and TRBJ2-2, with D tentatively TRBD1 (5 bases). The CDR3 loop spans 17 amino acids. CDR1 is LNHDA and CDR2 is SQIVND in the germline V gene (reference sequence). Trimming took 7 bases from V and 5 from J, leaving 23 bases between them.

This clonotype appeared a single time. Without the conserved terminal phenylalanine or tryptophan, this CDR3 likely stems from a read error. This rearrangement joins TRBV19 to TRBJ1-2; D remains ambiguous. CDR3 size: 15 residues. The V end was cut by 4 bases, the J end by 1 base, with 13 bases between. Germline V lookup: CDR1 LNHDA, CDR2 SQIVND (reference sequence). The CDR3 reads CASSRRDGRNYGYTS. CDR3 nucleotide sequence: TGTGCCAGTAGTAGGCGTGACGGACGTAACTATGGCTACACCTCC.

Concerning this clonotype itself: One end of the junction does not line up with germline, which may come from a read error. The rearrangement links TRBV7-8 to TRBJ2-5, with D perhaps TRBD2 (5 bases). Germline-derived CDR1 and CDR2 are SGHVS and FQNEAQ. CDR3 length equals 14 residues. The DNA of the CDR3 is TGTGCCGGCAGCTTAGTTCCGGAGGCAGAGACCCAGTACTTC. It encodes CAGSLVPEAETQYF.

In its sample, this clonotype was seen a few times. The rearrangement joins TRBV5-4 to TRBJ1-1; D remains ambiguous. CDR3 length: 15 residues. CDR1 and CDR2 (germline): SGHNT, YYREEE (reference sequence). V lost 4 bases and J 4 bases, leaving 17 bases between the germline ends. The CDR3 reads CASSHGLRGLTEAFF. The CDR3 DNA reads TGTGCCAGCAGCCACGGGCTCCGAGGCCTCACTGAAGCTTTCTTT.

This clonotype appeared many times. V gene TRBV5-1 combines with J gene TRBJ2-7; D uncertain. V shed 7 bases and J shed 5 bases, with 16 bases lying between them. CDR1 is SGHRS, CDR2 YFSETQ, per germline. This CDR3 spans 13 amino acids. The CDR3 spells CASPEADFNEQYF. Written as DNA, the CDR3 is TGCGCCAGCCCTGAGGCCGACTTCAACGAGCAGTACTTC.

This sequence joins TRBV12-3 or TRBV12-4 and TRBJ2-7, with D possibly TRBD2 on 6 matching bases. V dropped 7 bases and J dropped 6 bases, with 13 bases sitting between them. The CDR3 is 12 residues long. CDR3: CASTPLEGEQYF. CDR3 DNA sequence: TGTGCCAGCACCCCCCTGGAGGGCGAGCAGTACTTC.

This clonotype occurred many times. This chain uses TRBV2 with TRBJ1-2; 7 nucleotides line up with TRBD1. Germline values: CDR1 SNHLY, CDR2 FYNNEI. The CDR3 covers 17 residues. V was pared by 3 bases and J by 3 bases, with 13 bases of the junction left unmatched. The CDR3 reads CASSDEDRDSGDYGYTF. CDR3 sequence (DNA): TGTGCCAGCAGTGATGAGGATAGGGACAGCGGGGACTATGGCTACACCTTC.

This clonotype came up a few times. The chain carries TRBV10-3 and TRBJ1-1, with TRBD1 matching 8 bases. CDR1 and CDR2 (germline): ENHRY, SYGVKD. There are 14 residues in the CDR3. J lost 5 bases, V lost 3 bases, and 5 bases had no gene match. The CDR3 DNA sequence: TGTGCCATCAGTGATGGACAGGGTAGTACTGAAGCTTTCTTT. This sequence encodes CAISDGQGSTEAFF.

This clonotype was observed a handful of times. This chain connects TRBV24-1 to TRBJ2-2; D not certain. V was pared by 3 bases and J by 8 bases, with 21 bases between. Germline CDR1 reads KGHDR; CDR2 reads SFDVKD. This CDR3 has 17 amino acids. Written as DNA, the CDR3 is TGTGCCACCAGTGATCGCCGCCGGGTCGATATTAGGGGGGAGCTGTTTTTT. Translating it yields CATSDRRRVDIRGELFF.

V gene TRBV20-1 combines with J gene TRBJ2-7; TRBD2 matches 9 bases. After removal of 1 base from V and 2 bases from J, the junction contained 12 bases not matched to a gene. This CDR3 comprises 17 residues. Germline V CDR1 and CDR2: DFQATT, SNEGSKA (reference sequence). In nucleotides, the CDR3 is TGCAGTGCTAGAGTATTCCAGCTAGCGGGATCTGCCTACGAGCAGTACTTC. It codes for CSARVFQLAGSAYEQYF.

The rearrangement uses TRBV19 and TRBJ1-4; 7 bases fit TRBD1. CDR1 is LNHDA, CDR2 SQIVND, per germline (reference sequence). Trimming removed 5 bases from V and 7 bases from J; junction bases left unmatched: 7. This CDR3 is built from 14 residues. Written as DNA, the CDR3 is TGTGCCAGTAGTCCTCAGGGGGAAGCTGAAAAACTGTTTTTT. The encoded protein is CASSPQGEAEKLFF.